The present T cell receptor beta chain was sequenced within a study of CD8 T cells in ankylosing spondylitis. The CDR3 totals 16 residues. V was clipped by 0 bases and J by 3 bases, with 15 bases between them. Germline-derived CDR1 and CDR2 are GTSNPN and SVGIG (reference sequence). TCRdb called the 5' RACE reads again in MiXCR, with one record for every CDR3 protein. Among 200,000 to 250,000 distinct CDR3 sequences, about 10% were seen once, and the ten largest hold around 3%. The gene calls are TRBV30 and TRBJ2-1; tentatively, D is TRBD2 (6 bases). Sequenced input: blood, either unsorted or a sorted T cell fraction (not recorded which). This receptor was identified in a male donor with ankylosing spondylitis or in good health (not recorded which). In nucleotides, the CDR3 is TGTGCCTGGAGTGTACCTTTGGAGGGCGGCTACAATGAGCAGTTCTTC. Translation: CAWSVPLEGGYNEQFF.